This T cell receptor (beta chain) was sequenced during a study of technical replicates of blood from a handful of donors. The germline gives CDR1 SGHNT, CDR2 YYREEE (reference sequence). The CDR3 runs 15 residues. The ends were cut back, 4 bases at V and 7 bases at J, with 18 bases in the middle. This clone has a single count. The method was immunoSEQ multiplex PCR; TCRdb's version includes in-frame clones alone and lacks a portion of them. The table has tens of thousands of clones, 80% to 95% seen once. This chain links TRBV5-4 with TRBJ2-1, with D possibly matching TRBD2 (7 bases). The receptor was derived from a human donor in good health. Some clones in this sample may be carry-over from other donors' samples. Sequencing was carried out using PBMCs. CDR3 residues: CASSPRTAGGNEQFF. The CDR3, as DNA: TGTGCCAGCAGCCCCCGGACAGCCGGGGGGAATGAGCAGTTCTTC.